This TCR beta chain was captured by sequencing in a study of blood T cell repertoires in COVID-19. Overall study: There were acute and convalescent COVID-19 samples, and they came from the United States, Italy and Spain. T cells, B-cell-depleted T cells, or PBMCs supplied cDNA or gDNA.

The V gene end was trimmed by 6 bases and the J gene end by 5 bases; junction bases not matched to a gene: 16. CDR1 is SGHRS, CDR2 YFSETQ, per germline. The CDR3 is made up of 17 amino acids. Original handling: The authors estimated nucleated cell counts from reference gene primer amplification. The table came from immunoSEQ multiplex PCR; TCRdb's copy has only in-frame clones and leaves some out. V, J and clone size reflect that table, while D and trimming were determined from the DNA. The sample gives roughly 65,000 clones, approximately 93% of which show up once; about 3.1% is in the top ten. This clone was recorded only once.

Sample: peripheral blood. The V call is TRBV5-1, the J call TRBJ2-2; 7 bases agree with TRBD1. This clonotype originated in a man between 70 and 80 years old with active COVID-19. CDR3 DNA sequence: TGCGCCAGCAACCGAAAGGGGACAGCCTCGGGGACCGGGGAGCTGTTTTTT. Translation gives CASNRKGTASGTGELFF.